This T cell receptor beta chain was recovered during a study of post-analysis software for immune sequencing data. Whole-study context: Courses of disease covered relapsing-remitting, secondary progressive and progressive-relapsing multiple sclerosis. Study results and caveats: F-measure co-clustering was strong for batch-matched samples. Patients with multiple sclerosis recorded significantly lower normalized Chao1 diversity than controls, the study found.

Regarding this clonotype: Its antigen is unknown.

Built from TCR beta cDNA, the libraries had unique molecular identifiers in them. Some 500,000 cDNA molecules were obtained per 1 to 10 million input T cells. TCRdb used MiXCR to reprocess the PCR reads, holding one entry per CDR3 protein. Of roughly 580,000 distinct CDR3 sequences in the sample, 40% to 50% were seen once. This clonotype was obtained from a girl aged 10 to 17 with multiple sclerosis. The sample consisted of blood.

CDR3 nucleotides: TGCGCCAGCAGCTTGGACGGGGCGACTGAAGCTTTCTTT. It codes for CASSLDGATEAFF. This rearrangement joins TRBV5-1 to TRBJ1-1; TRBD1 is a possible D gene (5 bases). Germline V lookup: CDR1 SGHRS, CDR2 YFSETQ. The germline V and J ends were trimmed by 0 bases and 5 bases, with 8 bases remaining between them. The length of the CDR3 is 13 residues.